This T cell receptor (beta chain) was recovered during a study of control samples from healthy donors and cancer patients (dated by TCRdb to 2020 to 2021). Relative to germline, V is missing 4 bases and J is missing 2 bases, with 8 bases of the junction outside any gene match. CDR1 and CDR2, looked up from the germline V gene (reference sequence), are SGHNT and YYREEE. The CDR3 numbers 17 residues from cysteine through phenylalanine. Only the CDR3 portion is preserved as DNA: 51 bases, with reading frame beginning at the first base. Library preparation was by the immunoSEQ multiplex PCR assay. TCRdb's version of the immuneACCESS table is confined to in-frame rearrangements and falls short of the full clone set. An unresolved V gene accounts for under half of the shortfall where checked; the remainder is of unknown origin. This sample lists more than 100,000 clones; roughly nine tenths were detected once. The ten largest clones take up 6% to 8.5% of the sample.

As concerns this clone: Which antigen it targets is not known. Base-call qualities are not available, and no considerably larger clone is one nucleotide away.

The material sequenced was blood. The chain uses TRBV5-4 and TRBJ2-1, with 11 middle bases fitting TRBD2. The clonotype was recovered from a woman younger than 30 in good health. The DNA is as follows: TGTGCCAGCAGCGGCGTAGCGGGGGGGGGTCCCTACAATGAGCAGTTCTTC. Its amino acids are CASSGVAGGGPYNEQFF.